This TCR beta chain was documented in a study of cytomegalovirus exposure and HLA in healthy donors. On this clone itself: Its antigen is currently unknown.

Whole-study results and caveats: It has been reported that TCR beta sequences accurately predicted the HLA-A and HLA-B alleles of most subjects. Analysis performed later showed TCR beta chains linked to HLA being more clonally expanded than equally common others.

60 Vbeta and 13 Jbeta primers were used in PCR. Generated by immunoSEQ multiplex PCR, the TCRdb table keeps only in-frame clones and is missing some. The sample has more than 95,000 clones, about 75% seen once. The CDR3 runs to 14 residues. Germline V gives CDR1 SGHTA, CDR2 FQGNSA. Deletions cut 4 bases from V and 3 bases from J, with 10 bases between. The chain employs TRBV7-2 and TRBJ2-4; possibly TRBD2 for D (5 bases). This sequence originates from a man between 60 and 75 years old in good health and CMV-seropositive. The material sequenced was PBMCs. Here the CDR3 reads CASSSRTLKNIQYF. CDR3 DNA sequence: TGTGCCAGCAGCTCGCGGACTCTCAAAAACATTCAGTACTTC. Looking up the rest from reference TRBV7-2 and TRBJ2-4 gives the full variable domain: GAGVSQSPSNKVTEKGKDVELRCDPISGHTALYWYRQSLGQGLEFLIYFQGNSAPDKSGLPSDRFSAERTGGSVSTLTIQRTQQEDSAVYLCASSSRTLKNIQYFGAGTRLSVL.